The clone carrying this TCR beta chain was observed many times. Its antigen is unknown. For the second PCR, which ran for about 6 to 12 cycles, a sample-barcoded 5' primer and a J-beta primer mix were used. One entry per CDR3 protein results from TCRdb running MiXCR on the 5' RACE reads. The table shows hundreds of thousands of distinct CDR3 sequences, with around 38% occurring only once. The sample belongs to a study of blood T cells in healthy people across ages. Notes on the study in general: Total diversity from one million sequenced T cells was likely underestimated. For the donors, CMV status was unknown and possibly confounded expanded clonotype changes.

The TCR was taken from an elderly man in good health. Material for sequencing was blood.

Here the CDR3 DNA reads TGTGCCAGCAGCCCCCGGACAGGGAGAGACGAGCAGTACTTC. Protein: CASSPRTGRDEQYF. The chain joins TRBV9 to TRBJ2-7; 8 bases are a match to TRBD1. Germline loops: CDR1 SGDLS, CDR2 YYNGEE. The CDR3 runs to 14 residues. The V gene end was trimmed by 4 bases and the J gene end by 5 bases; junction bases not matched to a gene: 8.